Here is one T cell receptor (beta chain) with its context. A read error may account for a junction end that differs from germline. The data derive from a study of blood T cell repertoires in COVID-19. The wider study: Acute-phase and convalescent COVID-19 samples originated in the United States, Italy and Spain.

TCRdb keeps only in-frame clones here, not all; method: immunoSEQ multiplex PCR. The table shows 300,000 to 350,000 clones, with around 89% occurring only once. Germline V gene data show CDR1 as SSHAT and CDR2 as FNYEAQ (reference sequence). CDR3 length: 17 amino acids. The chain employs TRBV7-7 and TRBJ2-2, with 7 bases identical to TRBD1. This receptor was identified in a woman in her thirties or forties with COVID-19, enrolled during active disease. Sequencing was performed on peripheral blood. CDR3 protein: CASSSKGQPLNTGELFF. For the CDR3, the DNA is TGTGCTAGCAGCTCGAAGGGACAGCCTTTGAACACCGGGGAGCTGTTTTTT.